A single sample gave rise to the 31 T cell receptor beta chains below, sequenced in a study of somatic mutations in cytotoxic T cells in rheumatoid arthritis. Assay used: immunoSEQ multiplex PCR; TCRdb lists only in-frame clones, some missing. The table lists some 40,000 clones, under 90% of them singletons. Sample: CD8+ T cells sorted from blood. The receptors originated from a man in his forties in good health.

The V and J genes are TRBV7-2 and TRBJ1-2; D is perhaps TRBD1 (6 bases). The ends were cut back, 1 base at V and 1 base at J, with 10 bases in the middle. Germline V gives CDR1 SGHTA, CDR2 FQGNSA. This CDR3 spans 15 amino acids. CDR3 loop: CASSLDRTVNYGYTF. DNA of the CDR3: TGTGCCAGCAGCTTAGACCGGACAGTTAACTATGGCTACACCTTC.

This sequence joins TRBV5-5 and TRBJ1-5, with 7 nucleotides matching TRBD1. The CDR3 is 13 residues long. The J segment lost 15 bases and the V segment lost 0 bases, leaving 9 bases of the junction unmatched. Germline CDR1 and CDR2: SGHKS and YYEKEE (reference sequence). DNA for the CDR3: TGTGCCAGCAGCTTGGCTCCGGACAGGTCGGGGCATTTT. It encodes CASSLAPDRSGHF.

As to this clone: Other DNA sequences within the sample encode an identical CDR3. The CDR3 DNA reads as TGTGCCAGCAGTCCGGGGGGACTATCCTACAATGAGCAGTTCTTC. It is translated as CASSPGGLSYNEQFF. The chain links TRBV27 to TRBJ2-1; 7 bases align to TRBD2. The CDR3 has 15 residues. With V trimmed by 5 bases and J by 1 base, 5 bases remained unmatched. From germline, CDR1 is MNHEY and CDR2 SMNVEV (reference sequence).

The V call is TRBV7-8, the J call TRBJ2-7; tentatively, D is TRBD2 (6 bases). There are 14 residues in the CDR3. V lost 0 bases, J lost 5 bases, and 11 bases lay in between. Looked up from germline, CDR1 is SGHVS and CDR2 is FQNEAQ. The CDR3 bases are TGTGCCAGCAGCTTAGCGGGAGGCTTCGACGAGCAGTACTTC. Residues: CASSLAGGFDEQYF.

Only a few counts were recorded for this clone. The V and J genes are TRBV4-1 and TRBJ2-7; the D is unclear. The V end lost 0 bases, the J end lost 9 bases, and 18 bases lay between the germline ends. The CDR3 is made up of 15 amino acids. CDR1 is MGHRA and CDR2 is YSYEKL in the germline V gene. The CDR3 here is CASSQDHPTGLGQYF. CDR3 in DNA: TGCGCCAGCAGCCAAGATCACCCCACGGGTCTGGGGCAGTACTTC.

The chain is built from TRBV5-4 and TRBJ1-2; tentative D call: TRBD1 (6 bases). CDR3 length: 16 amino acids. Trimming shortened V by 4 bases and J by 4 bases, and 20 bases separated the two germline ends. Per the germline V gene, CDR1 is SGHNT and CDR2 is YYREEE (reference sequence). The CDR3 loop reads CASSAPWGGLAYGYTF. In nucleotides, the CDR3 is TGTGCCAGCAGCGCGCCCTGGGGGGGGCTGGCCTATGGCTACACCTTC. The full variable domain, completed using reference TRBV5-4 and TRBJ1-2, is ETGVTQSPTHLIKTRGQQVTLRCSSQSGHNTVSWYQQALGQGPQFIFQYYREEENGRGNFPPRFSGLQFPNYSSELNVNALELDDSALYLCASSAPWGGLAYGYTFGSGTRLTVV.

CDR3 region: CASSTTSNQPQHF. Written as DNA, the CDR3 is TGTGCCAGTAGTACCACTTCAAATCAGCCCCAGCATTTT. The chain recombines TRBV19 with TRBJ1-5; D is unclear. Trimming shortened V by 4 bases and J by 4 bases, and 8 bases separated the two germline ends. CDR1 is LNHDA, CDR2 SQIVND, per germline (reference sequence). The CDR3 length is 13 residues.

The chain couples TRBV19 to TRBJ1-5; D unresolved. The V end lost 5 bases, the J end lost 0 bases, and 11 bases lay between the germline ends. Germline CDR1 and CDR2: LNHDA and SQIVND (reference sequence). The CDR3 totals 15 residues. The CDR3 nucleotides are TGTGCCAGTAGTTTTGTGCGGAATAGCAATCAGCCCCAGCATTTT. Its translation is CASSFVRNSNQPQHF.

The J gene is TRBJ2-2, the V gene TRBV5-4, with D possibly matching TRBD1 (6 bases). Germline lookup yields CDR1 SGHNT and CDR2 YYREEE (reference sequence). With 4 bases removed from V and 5 bases from J, the gap between germline ends came to 12 bases. The CDR3 has 14 residues. The CDR3 DNA sequence: TGTGCCAGCAGCGGATCACAGGGAACCGGGGAGCTGTTTTTT. Its translation: CASSGSQGTGELFF.

This chain connects TRBV6-1 to TRBJ2-3; no definite D call. Trimming left V 6 bases short and J 2 bases short, with 9 bases between. The CDR3 covers 13 residues. Germline values: CDR1 MNHNS, CDR2 SASEGT. In DNA, the CDR3 is TGTGCCAGCAGAGGGATGAACACAGATACGCAGTATTTT. Translating it yields CASRGMNTDTQYF.

The genes are TRBV6-5 and TRBJ2-1; TRBD2 might be the D (7 bases). The V gene's germline CDR1 is MNHEY and CDR2 SVGAGI. The CDR3 is 14 amino acids. V was clipped by 4 bases and J by 9 bases, with 16 bases between them. CDR3 amino acids: CASSFGGGAAEQFF. The CDR3 bases are TGTGCCAGCAGTTTTGGGGGGGGCGCGGCTGAGCAGTTCTTC.

The chain couples TRBV29-1 to TRBJ2-7; D assignment may be TRBD1 or TRBD2 (9 bases each). The CDR3 length is 17 residues. CDR1 and CDR2 from the germline V gene are SQVTM and ANQGSEA. V lost 3 bases to trimming and J lost 0 bases, with 21 bases between them. The CDR3 region is CSVEGTGKTSGSYEQYF. CDR3 nucleotide sequence: TGCAGCGTTGAGGGGACAGGGAAGACTAGCGGCTCCTACGAGCAGTACTTC.

This clone was detected a few times. J is TRBJ2-7 and V is TRBV19; D could derive from TRBD1 or TRBD2 (5 bases each). The CDR3 has 14 residues. Germline values: CDR1 LNHDA, CDR2 SQIVND (reference sequence). Trimming pared 7 bases from V and 3 bases from J, leaving 16 bases between. In DNA form, the CDR3 reads TGTGCCAGTAAATACGGACACGGGAACTACGAGCAGTACTTC. As protein: CASKYGHGNYEQYF.

This sequence joins TRBV28 and TRBJ1-2; TRBD1 agrees at 9 bases. V lost 6 bases to trimming and J lost 7 bases; unmatched junction nucleotides: 9. Germline V gene sequence: CDR1 MDHEN, CDR2 SYDVKM. This CDR3 contains 14 residues. The CDR3 nucleotides are TGTGCCAGCAGGCCCTCGGGACAGGGTTTTGGCTACACCTTC. Translated: CASRPSGQGFGYTF.

CDR3 nucleotide sequence: TGTGCCAGCAGCGTAGCGAGCTCTGGAAACACCATATATTTT. Its protein product is CASSVASSGNTIYF. The genes are TRBV9 and TRBJ1-3; no definite D call. Germline CDR1 SGDLS, CDR2 YYNGEE. This CDR3 comprises 14 residues. Trimming pared 0 bases from V and 0 bases from J, leaving 4 bases between.

The rearrangement links TRBV6-1 to TRBJ1-3; the D is unclear. This CDR3 has 15 amino acids. CDR1 and CDR2 from the germline V gene are MNHNS and SASEGT. V dropped 3 bases and J dropped 0 bases, with 9 bases sitting between them. For the CDR3, the DNA is TGTGCCAGCAGTGACAGCCTCGACTCTGGAAACACCATATATTTT. Its translation is CASSDSLDSGNTIYF.

The chain joins TRBV9 to TRBJ2-5; D uncertain. V was shortened by 0 bases and J by 1 base, with 4 bases between the two germline ends. Germline CDR1 SGDLS, CDR2 YYNGEE. This CDR3 contains 13 residues. The CDR3 nucleotides are TGTGCCAGCAGCGTAGTAAGCCAAGAGACCCAGTACTTC. Amino acid sequence: CASSVVSQETQYF.

The genes are TRBV6-4 and TRBJ2-3; TRBD2 matches at 12 bases. Losses at the gene ends were 4 bases for V and 4 bases for J; bases not matched to a gene: 6. The CDR3 runs to 16 residues. Germline V gene lookup returns CDR1 MRHNA and CDR2 SNTAGT. The CDR3 loop is CASSVELAGGSDTQYF. In DNA, the CDR3 is TGTGCCAGCAGTGTGGAGCTAGCGGGAGGGTCAGATACGCAGTATTTT.

The gene calls are TRBV30 and TRBJ2-7; 7 bases are a match to TRBD1. Unmatched junction bases numbered 4, after V lost 5 bases and J lost 3 bases. Germline V gene lookup returns CDR1 GTSNPN and CDR2 SVGIG (reference sequence). CDR3 length: 12 residues. As DNA, the CDR3 is TGTGCCTGGGGGGACAGAGACTACGAGCAGTACTTC. The encoded protein is CAWGDRDYEQYF.

This rearrangement joins TRBV4-1 to TRBJ2-7, with a weak D call TRBD1 (6 bases). V lost 1 base and J 2 bases, leaving 12 bases between the germline ends. Germline CDR1 and CDR2: MGHRA and YSYEKL. CDR3 length: 15 residues. CDR3 protein: CASSQVDRNTYEQYF. The CDR3 coding sequence is TGCGCCAGCAGCCAAGTAGACAGGAACACCTACGAGCAGTACTTC.

The rearrangement uses TRBV19 and TRBJ2-7, with D perhaps given as TRBD1 or TRBD2 (5 bases each). Germline V gene data show CDR1 as LNHDA and CDR2 as SQIVND (reference sequence). V lost 3 bases to trimming and J lost 2 bases, with 11 bases between them. The CDR3 has 14 amino acids. This CDR3 reads CASSMAGAPYEQYF. In DNA, the CDR3 is TGTGCCAGTAGTATGGCCGGGGCCCCCTACGAGCAGTACTTC.

The chain uses TRBV27 and TRBJ1-5, with 10 bases aligning to TRBD1. There are 15 residues in the CDR3. CDR1 is MNHEY and CDR2 is SMNVEV in the germline V gene (reference sequence). The ends lost 6 bases at V and 6 bases at J; junction bases unmatched: 8. As DNA, the CDR3 is TGTGCCAGCAGCGGAGAGACAGGGGGCTTTCAGCCCCAGCATTTT. Protein product: CASSGETGGFQPQHF.

The V call is TRBV5-1, the J call TRBJ1-2, with D possibly matching TRBD1 (6 bases). This CDR3 is built from 15 residues. The germline V gene has CDR1 SGHRS and CDR2 YFSETQ. Trimming removed 6 bases at V and 5 bases at J, with 20 bases between. CDR3 nucleotides: TGCGCCAGCACTTGGACAGAGGCGACTCCTTATGGCTACACCTTC. Protein product: CASTWTEATPYGYTF.

The chain joins TRBV4-3 to TRBJ2-3; D unresolved. V lost 0 bases to trimming and J lost 2 bases, with 12 bases between them. The CDR3 loop spans 16 amino acids. CDR1 LGHNA and CDR2 YSLEER come from the germline V gene. The CDR3 here is CASSQEMAAYTDTQYF. The CDR3 nucleotides read TGCGCCAGCAGCCAAGAGATGGCAGCGTACACAGATACGCAGTATTTT.

CDR3 region: CASSYLAGEVNEQFF. CDR3 nucleotide sequence: TGTGCCAGCAGCTACCTAGCGGGAGAGGTAAATGAGCAGTTCTTC. The rearrangement uses TRBV7-9 and TRBJ2-1, with 10 positions matching TRBD2. Germline V gene data show CDR1 as SEHNR and CDR2 as FQNEAQ (reference sequence). J lost 7 bases, V lost 4 bases, and 7 bases had no gene match. There are 15 residues in the CDR3.

V is TRBV6-5 and J is TRBJ2-7; 9 nucleotides align to TRBD1. With 6 bases clipped from V and 4 bases from J, the junction kept 7 bases outside the gene matches. Germline V gives CDR1 MNHEY, CDR2 SVGAGI. The CDR3 has 14 amino acids. DNA of the CDR3: TGTGCCAGCAGCCCCGGGACAGGGAGGTACGAGCAGTACTTC. Protein product: CASSPGTGRYEQYF.

The rearrangement links TRBV29-1 to TRBJ2-5, with D possibly TRBD1 on 5 matching bases. V was pared by 5 bases and J by 1 base, with 17 bases between. The germline gives CDR1 SQVTM, CDR2 ANQGSEA. CDR3 length: 15 residues. CDR3 amino acids: CSVKIQGQTQETQYF. CDR3 DNA sequence: TGCAGCGTTAAGATCCAAGGACAAACCCAAGAGACCCAGTACTTC.

The chain has TRBV29-1 and TRBJ1-2, with D possibly being TRBD1 (5 bases). The V gene lost 5 bases and the J gene lost 5 bases, with 12 bases spanning the gap. Per germline, CDR1 SQVTM and CDR2 ANQGSEA. The CDR3 contains 12 residues. CDR3 in amino acids: CSVKEGAYGYTF. The CDR3 nucleotides read TGCAGCGTTAAGGAAGGGGCTTATGGCTACACCTTC.

This clone appeared a single time. The V call is TRBV6-4, the J call TRBJ2-1; perhaps TRBD2 as D (5 bases). Germline loops: CDR1 MRHNA, CDR2 SNTAGT. V gave up 5 bases and J gave up 2 bases, with 10 bases separating them. The CDR3 has 14 amino acids. CDR3 sequence reads: CASSLGNPYNEQFF. The CDR3 coding sequence is TGTGCCAGCAGTCTCGGGAATCCCTACAATGAGCAGTTCTTC.

This chain uses TRBV11-1 with TRBJ2-2; 10 bases fit TRBD1. Trimming at V came to 6 bases and at J to 3 bases, leaving 7 bases not matched to a gene. In germline, CDR1 is SGHAT, CDR2 FQDESV (reference sequence). This CDR3 has 16 residues. The CDR3 sequence is CASSPGQGIDTGELFF. The CDR3 coding sequence is TGTGCCAGCAGTCCGGGACAGGGGATCGACACCGGGGAGCTGTTTTTT.

The rearrangement joins TRBV7-3 to TRBJ2-7; possibly TRBD1 or TRBD2 for D (5 bases each). Trimming removed 1 base at V and 3 bases at J, with 16 bases between. Germline CDR1 SGHTA, CDR2 FQGTGA. The CDR3 totals 16 residues. DNA for the CDR3: TGTGCCAGCAGCTTAAGGTTGGTGGGACGCAGCTACGAGCAGTACTTC. It is translated as CASSLRLVGRSYEQYF.